One sample yielded the 16 T cell receptor beta chains listed below, sequenced in a study of T cell repertoires in cytomegalovirus infection. Each CDR3 protein gets one entry after TCRdb re-called the reads with MiXCR. The sample holds 300,000 or so distinct CDR3 sequences, 9.6% seen once. Sequencing input: PBMCs. These TCRs come from a human donor in good health (CMV status not recorded). Some clones in this sample may be carry-over from other donors' samples.

Many counts were recorded for this clonotype. The chain carries TRBV7-2 and TRBJ2-1; D remains ambiguous. CDR1 is SGHTA, CDR2 FQGNSA, per germline. V gave up 5 bases and J gave up 0 bases, with 5 bases separating them. The CDR3 length is 13 residues. CDR3 sequence: CASSILSYNEQFF. Here the CDR3 DNA reads TGTGCCAGCAGCATCCTCTCCTACAATGAGCAGTTCTTC. Variable domain in full (rest from reference TRBV7-2 and TRBJ2-1): GAGVSQSPSNKVTEKGKDVELRCDPISGHTALYWYRQSLGQGLEFLIYFQGNSAPDKSGLPSDRFSAERTGGSVSTLTIQRTQQEDSAVYLCASSILSYNEQFFGPGTRLTVL.

The rearrangement joins TRBV27 to TRBJ2-7; the match to TRBD2 covers 7 bases. V lost 7 bases and J lost 6; bases outside the gene matches: 9. The CDR3 runs to 13 residues. Germline V lookup: CDR1 MNHEY, CDR2 SMNVEV (reference sequence). CDR3 loop: CASNSGGTGEQYF. DNA for the CDR3: TGTGCCAGCAATTCCGGGGGGACTGGCGAGCAGTACTTC.

For this clonotype: Given a much more abundant clone one base away, this may be a read error. The gene calls are TRBV2 and TRBJ2-5; D unclear. This CDR3 contains 11 residues. Germline CDR1 reads SNHLY; CDR2 reads FYNNEI. CDR3 in amino acids: CASRNGERVWF. The DNA of the CDR3 is TGTGCCAGCAGGAATGGGGAAAGAGTTTGGTTC.

The chain combines TRBV10-1 with TRBJ2-2; no clear D. Looked up from germline, CDR1 is WNHNN and CDR2 is SYGVQD (reference sequence). This CDR3 comprises 14 residues. V shed 0 bases and J shed 6 bases, with 8 bases lying between them. Here the CDR3 reads CASSESGNPGELFF. CDR3 in DNA: TGCGCCAGCAGTGAGTCAGGGAATCCCGGGGAGCTGTTTTTT.

At least ten counts were recorded for this clonotype. The genes are TRBV7-2 and TRBJ2-3, with unresolved D. V was shortened by 3 bases and J by 1 base, with 5 bases between the two germline ends. The CDR3 has 13 residues. Germline values: CDR1 SGHTA, CDR2 FQGNSA. The chain's CDR3 is CASSLKGTDTQYF. As DNA, the CDR3 is TGTGCCAGCAGCTTGAAGGGCACAGATACGCAGTATTTT.

This clonotype occurred many times. The V call is TRBV19, the J call TRBJ1-1; TRBD1 matches 9 bases. The J segment lost 6 bases and the V segment lost 3 bases, leaving 5 bases of the junction unmatched. The CDR3 extends over 14 amino acids. The germline gives CDR1 LNHDA, CDR2 SQIVND (reference sequence). CDR3 nucleotides: TGTGCCAGTAGTATCACAGGGGGCAGATCTGAAGCTTTCTTT. It yields the protein CASSITGGRSEAFF.

This clonotype occurred many times. This sequence joins TRBV7-2 and TRBJ2-1; D possibly corresponds to TRBD2 (5 bases). Germline loops: CDR1 SGHTA, CDR2 FQGNSA. Trimming shortened V by 1 base and J by 2 bases, and 9 bases separated the two germline ends. The CDR3 loop spans 15 amino acids. The CDR3 loop is CASSLVDGTYNEQFF. The CDR3 coding sequence is TGTGCCAGCAGCTTAGTCGACGGGACCTACAATGAGCAGTTCTTC. The full variable domain, rest sourced from reference TRBV7-2 and TRBJ2-1, is GAGVSQSPSNKVTEKGKDVELRCDPISGHTALYWYRQSLGQGLEFLIYFQGNSAPDKSGLPSDRFSAERTGGSVSTLTIQRTQQEDSAVYLCASSLVDGTYNEQFFGPGTRLTVL.

This clonotype was found many times. This sequence joins TRBV20-1 and TRBJ1-2; no reliable D call. CDR1 DFQATT and CDR2 SNEGSKA come from the germline V gene (reference sequence). V lost 3 bases, J lost 0 bases, and 11 bases lay in between. There are 14 residues in the CDR3. DNA of the CDR3: TGCAGTGCTAGTCCACCGCGAGCTAACTATGGCTACACCTTC. Protein product: CSASPPRANYGYTF.

This clonotype was observed many times. The chain carries TRBV7-9 and TRBJ2-7; 15 bases match TRBD2. The germline V gene has CDR1 SEHNR and CDR2 FQNEAQ (reference sequence). The CDR3 covers 20 residues. Trimming took 5 bases from V and 7 from J; bases not matched to a gene: 21. The CDR3 spells CASSVFPGTSGGSLLREQYF. CDR3 bases: TGTGCCAGCAGCGTCTTTCCCGGGACTAGCGGGGGGTCCCTCCTGAGGGAGCAGTACTTC.

This clonotype was observed once. The chain uses TRBV20-1 and TRBJ1-1; 7 positions match TRBD1. CDR1 and CDR2 (germline): DFQATT, SNEGSKA (reference sequence). With 6 bases clipped from V and 4 bases from J, the junction kept 8 bases outside the gene matches. This CDR3 comprises 13 residues. The CDR3 sequence is CSAMSQGSTEAFF. The DNA of the CDR3 is TGCAGTGCGATGTCACAGGGGAGCACTGAAGCTTTCTTT.

V gene TRBV4-1 combines with J gene TRBJ2-5, with 7 bases fitting TRBD2. Germline loops: CDR1 MGHRA, CDR2 YSYEKL. The CDR3 loop spans 17 amino acids. The V and J ends lost 0 bases and 1 base, in that order; junction bases with no gene match: 8. The CDR3 region is CASSQDRASGAQETQYF. The CDR3 coding sequence is TGCGCCAGCAGCCAAGATCGAGCGAGCGGGGCCCAAGAGACCCAGTACTTC.

This clonotype was seen repeatedly, ten times or more. The rearrangement links TRBV12-3 or TRBV12-4 to TRBJ1-1, with D unclear. With 8 bases removed from V and 0 bases from J, the gap between germline ends came to 10 bases. This CDR3 contains 13 residues. The CDR3, as DNA: TGTGCCAGCCGATTTGATCTGAACACTGAAGCTTTCTTT. This gives the protein CASRFDLNTEAFF.

Concerning this clonotype itself: A read error may be the cause here, since a much bigger clone is one base away. The rearrangement joins TRBV23-1 to TRBJ2-1, with D perhaps TRBD2 (6 bases). TRBV23-1 is an ORF; its function is uncertain. The CDR3 runs to 16 residues. The CDR3 sequence is CASSQSAGGWGNEQSF. Here the CDR3 DNA reads TGCGCCAGCAGTCAATCTGCCGGGGGTTGGGGGAATGAGCAGTCCTTC.

This clonotype came up a few times. J is TRBJ2-1 and V is TRBV25-1, with 14 bases lining up with TRBD2. CDR3 length: 15 residues. Germline CDR1 and CDR2: MGHDK and SYGVNS. The V and J ends lost 10 bases and 8 bases, in that order; junction bases with no gene match: 10. The CDR3 DNA reads as TGTGCCACCGCCCGGGGACTAGCGGGGGTGGATGAGCAGTTCTTC. This sequence encodes CATARGLAGVDEQFF.

This rearrangement joins TRBV20-1 to TRBJ2-3; 15 bases map to TRBD2. This CDR3 has 16 amino acids. V lost 6 bases to trimming and J lost 0 bases; unmatched junction nucleotides: 4. Germline-derived CDR1 and CDR2 are DFQATT and SNEGSKA (reference sequence). The CDR3 nucleotides are TGCAGTGCCCCGGGACTAGCGGGGGGTAGCACAGATACGCAGTATTTT. Residues: CSAPGLAGGSTDTQYF.

The J gene is TRBJ2-1, the V gene TRBV27; no clear D. The CDR3 runs 16 residues. Trimming took 0 bases from V and 6 from J, leaving 15 bases between them. Germline V gives CDR1 MNHEY, CDR2 SMNVEV (reference sequence). The DNA of the CDR3 is TGTGCCAGCAGTTTATCGTTGGCAGGATGGGGCAATGAGCAGTTCTTC. Translated: CASSLSLAGWGNEQFF.